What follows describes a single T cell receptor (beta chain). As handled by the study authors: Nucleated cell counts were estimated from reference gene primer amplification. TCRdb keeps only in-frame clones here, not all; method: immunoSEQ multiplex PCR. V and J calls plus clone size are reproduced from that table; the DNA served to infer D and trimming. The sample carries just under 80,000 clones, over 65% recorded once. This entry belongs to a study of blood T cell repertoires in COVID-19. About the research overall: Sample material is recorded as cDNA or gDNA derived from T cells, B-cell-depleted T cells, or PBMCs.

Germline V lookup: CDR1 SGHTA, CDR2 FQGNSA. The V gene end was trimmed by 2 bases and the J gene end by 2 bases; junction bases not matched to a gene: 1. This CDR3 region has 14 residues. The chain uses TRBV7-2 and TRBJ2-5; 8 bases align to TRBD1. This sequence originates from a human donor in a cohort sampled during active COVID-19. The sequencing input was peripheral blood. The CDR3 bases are TGTGCCAGCAGCTTAAGACAGGGGCAAGAGACCCAGTACTTC. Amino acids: CASSLRQGQETQYF.